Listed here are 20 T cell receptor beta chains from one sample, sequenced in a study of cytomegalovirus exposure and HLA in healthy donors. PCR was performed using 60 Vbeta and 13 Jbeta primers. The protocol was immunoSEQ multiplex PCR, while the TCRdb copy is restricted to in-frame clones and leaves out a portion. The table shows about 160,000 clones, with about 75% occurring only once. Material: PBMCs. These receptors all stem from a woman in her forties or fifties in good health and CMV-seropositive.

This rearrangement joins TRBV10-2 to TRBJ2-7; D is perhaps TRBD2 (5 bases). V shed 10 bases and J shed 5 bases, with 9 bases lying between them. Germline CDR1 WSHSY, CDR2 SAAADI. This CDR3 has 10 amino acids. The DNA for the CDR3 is TGCGCCACCGGGGATCACGAGCAGTACTTC. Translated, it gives CATGDHEQYF.

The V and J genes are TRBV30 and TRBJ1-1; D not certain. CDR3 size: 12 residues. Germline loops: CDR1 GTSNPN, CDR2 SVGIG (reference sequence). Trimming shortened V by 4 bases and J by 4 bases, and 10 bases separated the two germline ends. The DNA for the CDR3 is TGTGCCTGGAAGAGGTTTAGCACTGAAGCTTTCTTT. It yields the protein CAWKRFSTEAFF.

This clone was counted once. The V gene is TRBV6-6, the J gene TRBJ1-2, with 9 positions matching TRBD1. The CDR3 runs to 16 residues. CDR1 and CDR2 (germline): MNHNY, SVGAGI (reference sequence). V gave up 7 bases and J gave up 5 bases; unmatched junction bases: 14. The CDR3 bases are TGTGCCAGCAAGTGGGACAGGGAGGAGGATTCGTATGGCTACACCTTC. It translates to CASKWDREEDSYGYTF.

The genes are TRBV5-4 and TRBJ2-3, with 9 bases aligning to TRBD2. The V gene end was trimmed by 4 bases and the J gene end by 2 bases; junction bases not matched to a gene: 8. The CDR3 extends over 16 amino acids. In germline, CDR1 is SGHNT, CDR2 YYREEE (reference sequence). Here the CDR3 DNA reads TGTGCCAGCAGCCCTCAAGGCGGGGGGGTCACAGATACGCAGTATTTT. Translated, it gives CASSPQGGGVTDTQYF.

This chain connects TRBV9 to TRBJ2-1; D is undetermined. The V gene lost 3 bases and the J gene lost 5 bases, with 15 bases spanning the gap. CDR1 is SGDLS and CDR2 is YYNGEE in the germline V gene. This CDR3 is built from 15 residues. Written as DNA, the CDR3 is TGTGCCAGCAGCGCCTCGGCAGGTAGGAACAATGAGCAGTTCTTC. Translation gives CASSASAGRNNEQFF.

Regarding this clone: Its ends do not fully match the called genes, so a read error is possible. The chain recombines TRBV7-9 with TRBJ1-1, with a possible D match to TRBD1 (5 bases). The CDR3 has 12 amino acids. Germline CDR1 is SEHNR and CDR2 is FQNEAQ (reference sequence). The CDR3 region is CSSSWRGTEAFF. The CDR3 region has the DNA TGTTCCAGCAGCTGGCGGGGGACTGAAGCTTTCTTT.

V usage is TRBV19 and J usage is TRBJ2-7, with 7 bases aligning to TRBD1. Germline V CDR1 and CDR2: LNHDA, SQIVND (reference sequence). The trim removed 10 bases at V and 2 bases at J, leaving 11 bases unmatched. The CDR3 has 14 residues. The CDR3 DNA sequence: TGTGCCAATCACCCAGGGGGAAGGGCCTACGAGCAGTACTTC. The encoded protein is CANHPGGRAYEQYF.

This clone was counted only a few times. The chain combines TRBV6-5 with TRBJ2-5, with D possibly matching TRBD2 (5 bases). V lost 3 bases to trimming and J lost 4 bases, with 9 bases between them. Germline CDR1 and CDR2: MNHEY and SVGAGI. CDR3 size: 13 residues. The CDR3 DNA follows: TGTGCCAGCAGTTATCAAGCGGCAGAGACCCAGTACTTC. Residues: CASSYQAAETQYF.

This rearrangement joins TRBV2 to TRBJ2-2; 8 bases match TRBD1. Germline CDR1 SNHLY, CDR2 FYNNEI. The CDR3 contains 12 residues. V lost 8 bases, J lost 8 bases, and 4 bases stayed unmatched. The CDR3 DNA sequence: TGTGCCAGCGTCCGGGACAGGGGGGAGCTGTTTTTT. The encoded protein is CASVRDRGELFF.

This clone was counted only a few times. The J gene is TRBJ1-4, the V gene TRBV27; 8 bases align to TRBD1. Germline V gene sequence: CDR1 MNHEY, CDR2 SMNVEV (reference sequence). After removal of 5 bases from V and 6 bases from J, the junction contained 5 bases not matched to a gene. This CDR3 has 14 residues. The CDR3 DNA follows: TGTGCCAGCAGTACCGACAGGGGCCATGAAAAACTGTTTTTT. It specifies CASSTDRGHEKLFF.

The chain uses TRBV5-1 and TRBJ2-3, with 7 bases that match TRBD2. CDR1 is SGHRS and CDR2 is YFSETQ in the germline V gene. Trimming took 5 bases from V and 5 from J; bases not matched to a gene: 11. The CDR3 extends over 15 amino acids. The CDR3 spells CASSPLWGGVDTQYF. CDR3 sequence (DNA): TGCGCCAGCAGTCCTTTATGGGGGGGTGTAGATACGCAGTATTTT.

The CDR3 nucleotides read TGTGCCATCAGTGAGCCTAGCGGGGCGAACACCGGGGAGCTGTTTTTT. It translates to CAISEPSGANTGELFF. The chain recombines TRBV10-3 with TRBJ2-2; 9 bases agree with TRBD2. This CDR3 region has 16 residues. Trimming cost V 2 bases and J 0 bases; bases outside gene matches: 1. CDR1 is ENHRY, CDR2 SYGVKD, per germline.

CDR3 residues: CASSLGRGIDTQYF. The CDR3 DNA reads TGTGCCAGCAGCTTGGGCAGGGGTATAGATACGCAGTATTTT. The chain joins TRBV5-4 to TRBJ2-3; a weak D match, TRBD1 (6 bases). This CDR3 comprises 14 residues. Germline V gene lookup returns CDR1 SGHNT and CDR2 YYREEE (reference sequence). The V and J ends lost 0 bases and 5 bases respectively, with 10 bases between them. The full variable domain, in which reference TRBV5-4 and TRBJ2-3 provide the parts outside the CDR3, is ETGVTQSPTHLIKTRGQQVTLRCSSQSGHNTVSWYQQALGQGPQFIFQYYREEENGRGNFPPRFSGLQFPNYSSELNVNALELDDSALYLCASSLGRGIDTQYFGPGTRLTVL.

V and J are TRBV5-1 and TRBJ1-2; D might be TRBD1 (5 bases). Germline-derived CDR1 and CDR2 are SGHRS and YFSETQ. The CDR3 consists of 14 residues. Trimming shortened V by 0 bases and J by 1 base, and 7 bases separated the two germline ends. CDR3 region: CASSLGQINYGYTF. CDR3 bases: TGCGCCAGCAGCTTGGGACAGATTAACTATGGCTACACCTTC.

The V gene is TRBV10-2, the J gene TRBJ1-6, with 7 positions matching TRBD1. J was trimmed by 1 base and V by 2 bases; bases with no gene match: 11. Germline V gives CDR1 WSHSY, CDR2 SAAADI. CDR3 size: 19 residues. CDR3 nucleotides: TGCGCCAGCAGTGAGGGATTCGAGGGGGCAGGATCCTATAATTCACCCCTCCACTTT. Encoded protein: CASSEGFEGAGSYNSPLHF.

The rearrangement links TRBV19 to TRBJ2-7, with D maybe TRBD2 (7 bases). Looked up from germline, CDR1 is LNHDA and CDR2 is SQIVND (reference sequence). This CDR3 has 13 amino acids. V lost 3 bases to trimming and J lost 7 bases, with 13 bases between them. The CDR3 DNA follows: TGTGCCAGTAGTATGGGGGGGGCTCGGGAGCAGTACTTC. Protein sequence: CASSMGGAREQYF.

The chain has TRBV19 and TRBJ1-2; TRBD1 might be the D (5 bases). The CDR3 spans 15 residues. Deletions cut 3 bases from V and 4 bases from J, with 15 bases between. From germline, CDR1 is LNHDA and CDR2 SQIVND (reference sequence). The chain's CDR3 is CASSISEQGLYGYTF. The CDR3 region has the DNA TGTGCCAGTAGTATTTCCGAGCAGGGTCTCTATGGCTACACCTTC.

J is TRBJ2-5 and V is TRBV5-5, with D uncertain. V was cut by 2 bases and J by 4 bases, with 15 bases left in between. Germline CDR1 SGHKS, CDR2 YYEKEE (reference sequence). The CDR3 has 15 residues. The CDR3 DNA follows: TGTGCCAGCAGCTTCGCCGTATTAGCCCCAGAGACCCAGTACTTC. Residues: CASSFAVLAPETQYF.

The CDR3 DNA follows: TGTGCCAGTACGCGGTGGGGAGATAATTCACCCCTCCACTTT. It is translated as CASTRWGDNSPLHF. The chain links TRBV13 to TRBJ1-6; D is undetermined. The V gene's germline CDR1 is PRHDT and CDR2 FYEKMQ (reference sequence). Between the trimmed V and J ends, which lost 9 bases and 5 bases, there was a span of 14 bases. This CDR3 has 14 amino acids.

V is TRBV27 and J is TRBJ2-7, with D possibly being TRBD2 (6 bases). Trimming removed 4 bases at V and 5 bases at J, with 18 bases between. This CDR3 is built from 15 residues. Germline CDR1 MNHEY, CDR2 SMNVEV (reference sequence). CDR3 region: CASSSKDLGGDEQYF. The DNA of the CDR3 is TGTGCCAGCAGTTCAAAGGACCTCGGGGGTGACGAGCAGTACTTC.